This T cell receptor beta chain is drawn from a study of response to subunit inactivated influenza vaccine (dated by TCRdb to the late 2010s). About the investigation overall: Deep quantitative profiling of the T cell receptor repertoire was used in the study to follow responses to a trivalent subunit inactivated influenza vaccine.

About this clonotype itself: Its target antigen remains unknown. Nothing much larger sits one base from this clone, and base qualities are not available.

The junction shows trimming of 4 bases on V and 4 bases on J, plus 9 bases between the germline ends. As encoded in the germline V gene, CDR1 is KGHDR while CDR2 is SFDVKD. Inclusive of the bounding cysteine and phenylalanine, the CDR3 is 13 residues long. Only the CDR3 region is kept as DNA, spanning 39 bases read in frame from base 1. General conclusions and limits of the study: The authors proposed that each seasonal influenza vaccination may bring in only a limited number of new T cells.

Library construction relied on RT-PCR. Sequencer: Illumina HiSeq 2500. TCRdb reran the public reads through fastp at Q25 and MiXCR, keeping productive beta chains. Every distinct CDR3 protein forms one entry, paired with its most common genes and DNA. In all, the sample holds roughly 290,000 distinct CDR3 sequences, and 21% of those were seen once. The ten largest clones represent about 9.4% of the sample. This material consisted of PBMCs from blood, taken about 20 months after vaccination. The V and J segments used are TRBV24-1 and TRBJ2-5; confidence is insufficient to name the D gene. The sequence derives from a man aged 45 to 70 who received an inactivated influenza vaccine. Donor details come from another sample of the same person, matched by shared clones. The CDR3 amino acid sequence is: CATSELTRETQYF. The nucleotide sequence reads TGTGCCACCAGTGAGCTAACCCGAGAGACCCAGTACTTC.